These 27 T cell receptor delta chains originate from one sample sequenced in a study of γδ T cells in repeated Plasmodium falciparum infection. TCRdb re-called the multiplex PCR reads using CATT. The repertoire holds tens of thousands of delta-chain clones, with 0.85% to 1% as singletons. Vgamma9/Vdelta2+ and Vdelta2-negative gammadelta T cells were flow-sorted from PBMC for bulk sequencing. The sequenced material came from gamma-delta T cells from blood. These receptors were taken from a pool of human donors (malaria-infected and uninfected, not separated).

This clone was counted a few times. This probably arose from a read error, given a far larger clone one base away. This specimen includes other DNA sequences encoding the same CDR3. The V gene is TRDV1, the J gene TRDJ1, with D maybe TRDD3 (6 bases). Here the J gene was assigned by germline matching of the DNA, as TCRdb has none. The CDR3 runs 16 residues. The germline V gene encodes CDR1 TSWWSYY and CDR2 QGS. Here the CDR3 DNA reads TGTGCTCTCGGGGATCTAGGGGATTTCATCACCGATAAACTCATCTTT. Protein: CALGDLGDFITDKLIF.

A few counts support this clone. One base separates it from a far larger clone, so it is likely a read error. The sample has other DNA sequences that encode this CDR3 too. The chain joins TRDV2 to TRDJ1, with TRDD3 as a possible D gene (6 bases). The J gene is absent in TCRdb and was assigned here via DNA matching to germline. From germline, CDR1 is GEAIGNYY and CDR2 EKD. Trimming cost V 1 base and J 3 bases, with 17 bases left between them. This CDR3 spans 16 amino acids. The DNA for the CDR3 is TGTGCCTGTGACACAGTTTCGGCGGGATATTCCGATAAACTCATCTTT. It specifies CACDTVSAGYSDKLIF.

This clone has a handful of counts. It differs at one base from a far larger clone, so likely a read error. The same CDR3 is also encoded by other DNA sequences in this sample. The chain recombines TRDV2 with TRDJ1; the match to TRDD3 covers 9 bases. TCRdb supplies no J gene; here it was assigned by aligning the nucleotide sequence to germline. The CDR3 extends over 14 amino acids. Germline V gives CDR1 GEAIGNYY, CDR2 EKD. The CDR3 protein is CACDPGGYTDKLIF. In DNA, the CDR3 is TGTGCATGTGACCCTGGGGGATACACCGATAAACTCATCTTT.

V usage is TRDV1 and J usage is TRDJ1; 8 nucleotides agree with TRDD3. Germline-derived CDR1 and CDR2 are TSWWSYY and QGS. The V and J ends lost 5 bases and 0 bases, in that order; junction bases with no gene match: 17. The CDR3 contains 19 residues. CDR3 nucleotide sequence: TGTGCTCTTGGGAGACCGCGGGGATACCCGACGAGGTACACCGATAAACTCATCTTT. This encodes CALGRPRGYPTRYTDKLIF.

With regard to this clone: This likely came from a read error, as a far larger clone is one base away. Distinct nucleotide sequences in the sample also encode this CDR3. V is TRDV2 and J is TRDJ1, with 9 bases matching TRDD3. The CDR3 contains 17 residues. V was clipped by 3 bases and J by 2 bases; unmatched bases: 12. CDR1 is GEAIGNYY, CDR2 EKD, per germline. This CDR3 reads CACDSYWGNPYTDKLIF. In DNA, the CDR3 is TGTGCCTGTGACTCGTACTGGGGGAACCCTTATACCGATAAACTCATCTTT.

As concerns this clone: A far larger clone is off by one base, so a read error is likely. The sample holds other DNA sequences that translate to the same CDR3. This rearrangement joins TRDV1 to TRDJ1; 7 bases map to TRDD3. Trimming took 2 bases from V and 0 from J; bases not matched to a gene: 21. Germline V gene lookup returns CDR1 TSWWSYY and CDR2 QGS. This CDR3 is built from 21 residues. The CDR3, as DNA: TGTGCTCTTGGGGAAATTTCCCGCTACTGGGGAACAGAAAGGGACACCGATAAACTCATCTTT. Amino acid sequence: CALGEISRYWGTERDTDKLIF.

This clone has a count of ten or more. This DNA's translation differs at residue 5 from TCRdb's protein, which comes from a much larger clone; a read error is likely, and the protein shown is translated from the DNA. V usage is TRDV1 and J usage is TRDJ1, with 9 bases identical to TRDD3. Germline V gives CDR1 TSWWSYY, CDR2 QGS. The CDR3 is 17 amino acids. The ends lost 4 bases at V and 2 bases at J; junction bases unmatched: 11. The CDR3: CALGAGAGGFSTDKLIF. In DNA form, the CDR3 reads TGTGCTCTTGGGGCCGGGGCTGGGGGATTCTCTACCGATAAACTCATCTTT.

This clone turned up a few times. TCRdb attributes to this sequence the protein of a much larger clone, which differs from the DNA translation at residue 16; a read error is likely, and the protein displayed is translated from the DNA. The rearrangement joins TRDV1 to TRDJ1; TRDD3 is a possible D gene (6 bases). TCRdb supplies no J gene; here it was assigned by aligning the nucleotide sequence to germline. Germline CDR1 and CDR2: TSWWSYY and QGS. Between the trimmed V and J ends, which lost 2 bases and 0 bases, there was a span of 40 bases. CDR3 length equals 25 residues. Here the CDR3 reads CALGEKVPPNPLGWDMPHYTDKLIF. CDR3 nucleotide sequence: TGTGCTCTTGGGGAAAAGGTACCCCCAAATCCCCTGGGATGGGATATGCCCCATTACACCGATAAACTCATCTTT.

With respect to this clone: This DNA translates differently at residue 6 from the TCRdb protein, which is that of a much larger clone; a read error is likely, and the protein shown is the DNA's own translation. This chain links TRDV2 with TRDJ1; tentative D call: TRDD3 (6 bases). Here the J gene came from matching the DNA to germline, since TCRdb omits it. In germline, CDR1 is GEAIGNYY, CDR2 EKD. V lost 0 bases and J 0 bases, leaving 19 bases between the germline ends. This CDR3 region has 18 residues. The CDR3 coding sequence is TGTGCCTGTGACACCGCGGGGGGGACTTCGGGGAACACCGATAAACTCATCTTT. This codes for CACDTAGGTSGNTDKLIF.

This clone was detected only a few times. One base away lies a much larger clone, so this may be a sequencing read error. V and J are TRDV1 and TRDJ1; tentative D call: TRDD2 (5 bases). The J gene comes from matching the DNA to germline here; TCRdb lacks it. Germline V lookup: CDR1 TSWWSYY, CDR2 QGS. Trimming took 4 bases from V and 3 from J, leaving 30 bases between them. This CDR3 is 20 amino acids long. CDR3 DNA sequence: TGTGCTCTTGGGGTCTTCAGCGATCCTTCGACGTCGCTGGAGTCCGATAAACTCATCTTT. It translates to CALGVFSDPSTSLESDKLIF.

To note about this clone: TCRdb's listed protein matches a much larger clone and diverges from this DNA's translation at residue 5, likely through a read error; the protein shown comes from the DNA. The CDR3: CACDHLGDNMTDKLIF. CDR3 DNA sequence: TGTGCCTGTGACCACCTGGGGGATAATATGACCGATAAACTCATCTTT. The chain employs TRDV2 and TRDJ1; 10 nucleotides line up with TRDD3. Assignment of the J gene here rests on matching the DNA to germline, because TCRdb gives none. There are 16 residues in the CDR3. Losses at the gene ends were 3 bases for V and 2 bases for J; bases not matched to a gene: 8. Germline CDR1 GEAIGNYY, CDR2 EKD.

A note on this clone: This likely reflects a read error, since a far larger clone is one base away. This sample includes further DNA sequences coding for the same CDR3. The chain uses TRDV1 and TRDJ1; D perhaps matches TRDD3 (6 bases). The J gene comes from matching the DNA to germline here; TCRdb lacks it. The CDR3 consists of 18 residues. Germline CDR1 and CDR2: TSWWSYY and QGS. CDR3 region: CALGELERGRRYTDKLIF. CDR3 coding DNA: TGTGCTCTTGGGGAATTAGAGCGGGGGAGGAGGTACACCGACAAACTCATCTTT.

On this clone: A far larger clone is a single base away, which makes a read error likely. The sample has other DNA sequences that encode this CDR3 too. This chain joins TRDV2 and TRDJ1; TRDD3 agrees at 9 bases. The J gene, missing from TCRdb, was assigned here through DNA to germline matching. The CDR3 covers 17 residues. With V trimmed by 3 bases and J by 3 bases, 13 bases remained unmatched. Germline CDR1 is GEAIGNYY and CDR2 is EKD. The CDR3 nucleotides read TGTGCCTGTGACCCATCACGCACAGGGGGATACCCCGATAAACTCATCTTT. It codes for CACDPSRTGGYPDKLIF.

Ten or more counts support this clone. The rearrangement links TRDV1 to TRDJ1; D uncertain. Germline values: CDR1 TSWWSYY, CDR2 QGS. This CDR3 region has 15 residues. V was trimmed by 1 base and J by 0 bases, leaving 9 bases between them. This CDR3 reads CALGEQGSHTDKLIF. CDR3 bases: TGTGCTCTTGGGGAACAGGGGTCCCACACCGATAAACTCATCTTT.

A remark on this clone: TCRdb's listed protein matches a much larger clone and diverges from this DNA's translation at residue 11, likely through a read error; the protein shown comes from the DNA. The rearrangement uses TRDV2 and TRDJ1; TRDD3 agrees at 9 bases. No J gene was available from TCRdb, and it was assigned here by a germline match of the DNA. Germline CDR1 is GEAIGNYY and CDR2 is EKD. J gave up 0 bases and V 3 bases, and 19 bases lay outside the gene matches. The CDR3 spans 20 residues. CDR3 protein: CACDSPPGDTSAFYTDKLIF. The CDR3 nucleotides read TGTGCCTGTGACTCCCCCCCGGGGGATACAAGCGCTTTCTACACCGATAAACTCATCTTT.

This clone was seen many times. The protein in TCRdb stems from a much larger clone and differs at residue 24 from this DNA's translation, likely a read error; here the protein is translated from the DNA. This rearrangement joins TRDV1 to TRDJ1; 13 nucleotides align to TRDD3. The CDR3 length is 25 residues. Germline CDR1 is TSWWSYY and CDR2 is QGS. Written as DNA, the CDR3 is TGTGCTCTTGGGGAATTACCTTTCACAAGGACTGGGGGATACGCGCGCCGACTGTACACCGATAAACTCACCTTT. This sequence encodes CALGELPFTRTGGYARRLYTDKLTF.

This clone was seen a few times. A far larger clone lies a single base away; this is likely a read error. Other DNA sequences in this specimen translate into the identical CDR3. V usage is TRDV2 and J usage is TRDJ1, with 8 positions matching TRDD3. TCRdb lists no J gene, so it was determined here by aligning the DNA to germline. This CDR3 has 18 residues. V lost 0 bases, J lost 0 bases, and 11 bases stayed unmatched. Germline V gene lookup returns CDR1 GEAIGNYY and CDR2 EKD. The CDR3 sequence: CACDTVSTGGSYTDKLIF. CDR3 in DNA: TGTGCCTGTGACACCGTTTCTACTGGGGGGTCGTACACCGATAAACTCATCTTT.

The table lists this clone with a few counts. The protein TCRdb gives is from a much larger clone and does not agree with this DNA's translation at residue 5, likely a read error; the protein shown here comes from the DNA. The chain is built from TRDV1 and TRDJ1; TRDD3 matches 10 bases. TCRdb does not report a J gene; here it was assigned by matching the DNA to germline references. The germline V gene encodes CDR1 TSWWSYY and CDR2 QGS. The trim removed 4 bases at V and 0 bases at J, leaving 29 bases unmatched. CDR3 length: 24 residues. The CDR3 nucleotides are TGTGCTCTTGGGGGAGGGCTTCCTAGGTTGATTTACTGGGGGATCCCCCTTAACACCGATAAACTCATCTTT. Its translation: CALGGGLPRLIYWGIPLNTDKLIF.

With respect to this clone: The mismatch at residue 6 between this DNA's translation and the TCRdb protein of a much larger clone likely reflects a read error; the protein shown is translated from the DNA. V is TRDV2 and J is TRDJ3, with 13 bases aligning to TRDD3. The CDR3 has 21 residues. CDR1 and CDR2 (germline): GEAIGNYY, EKD. J was trimmed by 2 bases and V by 0 bases; bases with no gene match: 9. CDR3: CACDTALGDTLTAWDTRQMFF. The CDR3 region has the DNA TGTGCCTGTGACACCGCACTGGGGGATACGCTAACAGCCTGGGACACCCGACAGATGTTTTTC.

Worth noting for this clone: The protein in TCRdb stems from a much larger clone and differs at residue 14 from this DNA's translation, likely a read error; here the protein is translated from the DNA. The CDR3 region has the DNA TGTGCTCTTGGGGAACCGAGATGGACAAACACCGATAAACGCATCTTT. Translated, it gives CALGEPRWTNTDKRIF. The J gene is TRDJ1, the V gene TRDV1, with D hard to call. Germline-derived CDR1 and CDR2 are TSWWSYY and QGS. CDR3 length: 16 amino acids.

This clone was seen a handful of times. This likely came from a read error, as a far larger clone is one base away. The same CDR3 can be traced to other DNA sequences in this sample. The chain uses TRDV1 and TRDJ1; tentatively, D is TRDD3 (6 bases). The J gene, absent from TCRdb, was called here by matching the DNA to germline. V was pared by 3 bases and J by 0 bases, with 20 bases between. The CDR3 loop spans 18 amino acids. Germline CDR1 and CDR2: TSWWSYY and QGS. The CDR3 region is CALGDAPGGGQYTDKLIF. CDR3 in DNA: TGTGCTCTTGGGGATGCCCCCGGAGGGGGACAGTACACCGATAAACTCATCTTT.

This clone was detected a few times. The TCRdb protein, from a much larger clone, departs from this DNA's translation at residue 5, likely by read error; the protein shown derives from the DNA. The chain couples TRDV1 to TRDJ1; a possible D gene is TRDD2 (5 bases). No J gene was available from TCRdb, and it was assigned here by a germline match of the DNA. The germline V gene encodes CDR1 TSWWSYY and CDR2 QGS. V lost 4 bases and J 0 bases, leaving 33 bases between the germline ends. CDR3 length equals 22 residues. The CDR3 DNA reads TGTGCTCTTGGGGGTCTTCCCAGAAGGGACCGTACATCGTTAACTTACACCGATAAACTCATCTTT. Translated, it gives CALGGLPRRDRTSLTYTDKLIF.

In its sample, this clone was seen many times. The amino acid sequence in TCRdb belongs to a much larger clone and departs from this DNA's translation at residue 13, likely a sequencing read error; the sequence shown is translated from the DNA. The rearrangement joins TRDV2 to TRDJ1; 11 bases agree with TRDD3. The CDR3 runs 15 residues. Germline lookup yields CDR1 GEAIGNYY and CDR2 EKD. CDR3 residues: CACDQLGDRSDKPIF. CDR3 in DNA: TGTGCCTGTGACCAACTGGGGGATAGGTCCGATAAACCCATCTTT.

Only a few counts were recorded for this clone. This is likely an artifact of a read error, given a far larger clone one base away. Other nucleotide sequences from this sample produce the same CDR3. The V gene is TRDV2; the J gene was not called; TRDD3 is the table's D call and was not checked against the DNA. The CDR3 runs to 15 residues. Germline-derived CDR1 and CDR2 are GEAIGNYY and EKD. CDR3 region: CACDTGLGDTYKLIF. In DNA form, the CDR3 reads TGTGCCTGTGACACCGGACTGGGGGATACTTATAAACTAATCTTT.

Many counts were recorded for this clone. TCRdb's protein, taken from a much larger clone, differs from this DNA's translation at residue 3, likely owing to a read error; the protein displayed comes from the DNA. The chain uses TRAV36/DV7 and TRDJ1, with 9 bases fitting TRDD3. CDR3 length equals 14 residues. The germline V gene encodes CDR1 VTNFRS and CDR2 LTSSGIE (reference sequence). CDR3 DNA sequence: TGTGCCTCTTACTGGGGGAAGTACACCGATAAACTCATCTTT. The encoded protein is CASYWGKYTDKLIF. Full variable domain (remainder filled in from reference TRAV36/DV7 and TRDJ1): EDKVVQSPLSLVVHEGDTVTLNCSYEVTNFRSLLWYKQEKKAPTFLFMLTSSGIEKKSGRLSSILDKKELSSILNITATQTGDSAIYLCASYWGKYTDKLIFGKGTRVTVEP.

On this clone itself: The protein in TCRdb stems from a much larger clone and differs at residue 7 from this DNA's translation, likely a read error; here the protein is translated from the DNA. The V and J genes are TRDV1 and TRDJ1; 13 bases line up with TRDD3. J gave up 1 base and V 9 bases, and 17 bases lay outside the gene matches. The germline V gene encodes CDR1 TSWWSYY and CDR2 QGS. The CDR3 extends over 19 amino acids. CDR3 protein: CALNHKENWGIRPTDKLIF. In nucleotides, the CDR3 is TGTGCTCTCAATCACAAGGAAAACTGGGGGATACGGCCCACCGATAAACTCATCTTT.

This clone came up a few times. The translation of this DNA and the TCRdb protein of a much larger clone differ at residue 5, probably owing to a read error; the protein shown here is translated from the DNA. The gene calls are TRDV2 and TRDJ2; 11 bases fit TRDD3. No J gene was available from TCRdb, and it was assigned here by a germline match of the DNA. With 4 bases clipped from V and 0 bases from J, the junction kept 9 bases outside the gene matches. In germline, CDR1 is GEAIGNYY, CDR2 EKD. The CDR3 sequence is 18 residues long. The CDR3 region has the DNA TGTGCCTGTGATGGAGTACTGGGGGATATATCTTTGACAGCACAACTCTTCTTT. Amino acid sequence: CACDGVLGDISLTAQLFF.